Listed below are T cell receptor beta chains from one sample, sequenced in a study of blood T cell repertoires in COVID-19. The assay was immunoSEQ multiplex PCR, and TCRdb's table has in-frame clones only and misses some. Of about 190,000 clones in the sample, approximately 91% were seen once. Sequenced: peripheral blood. The origin of the receptors is a man aged 40-49 years with acute or convalescent COVID-19. The CDR3 runs from the conserved cysteine through the conserved F or W. A D gene is named only where the DNA matches it firmly. Clone size is stated in some rows and not others, as once, few, many or a class when expanded.

size,D,V,J,CDR3,DNA
-,-,TRBV6-5,TRBJ1-4,CASSYSSQFLNEKLFF,TGTGCCAGCAGTTACTCGTCACAGTTCCTTAATGAAAAACTGTTTTTT
-,TRBD2,TRBV7-2,TRBJ2-1,CASSLEWASGGFVGNEQFF,TGTGCCAGCAGCTTAGAATGGGCTAGCGGGGGATTCGTCGGGAATGAGCAGTTCTTC
-,-,TRBV27,TRBJ1-2,CASSLSGGRYGYTF,TGTGCCAGCAGTTTATCGGGAGGGCGTTATGGCTACACCTTC
-,TRBD1,TRBV3-1/TRBV3-2,TRBJ1-6,CASSLGQVNSPLHF,TGTGCCAGCAGCCTCGGACAGGTTAATTCACCCCTCCACTTT
once,TRBD1,TRBV7-9,TRBJ1-1,CASTSRAGGTEAFF,TGTGCCAGCACCTCTCGGGCAGGGGGCACTGAAGCTTTCTTT
-,-,TRBV10-3,TRBJ2-5,CATREGQETQYF,TGTGCCACCCGGGAAGGTCAAGAGACCCAGTACTTC
-,-,TRBV7-9,TRBJ1-6,CASSSESFSPLHF,TGTGCCAGCAGCTCCGAGAGCTTTTCACCCCTCCACTTT
-,-,TRBV27,TRBJ2-5,CASRGSLGGGETQYF,TGTGCCAGTCGGGGATCCCTAGGGGGGGGAGAGACCCAGTACTTC
-,-,TRBV18,TRBJ2-5,CASSPAGARETQYF,TGTGCCAGCTCACCGGCGGGGGCCAGAGAGACCCAGTACTTC
-,TRBD1,TRBV16,TRBJ1-5,CASSWDRAPQPQHF,TGTGCCAGCAGCTGGGACAGGGCGCCTCAGCCCCAGCATTTT
-,-,TRBV29-1,TRBJ1-2,CSVHGTSRRGYTF,TGCAGCGTACACGGGACTTCCCGGCGGGGCTACACCTTC
-,-,TRBV6-5,TRBJ2-5,CASSYLGGGETQYF,TGTGCCAGCAGTTACCTGGGGGGAGGAGAGACCCAGTACTTC
-,TRBD2,TRBV9,TRBJ2-5,CASSAPGLAGVETQYF,TGTGCCAGCAGCGCCCCGGGACTAGCGGGGGTAGAGACCCAGTACTTC
-,-,TRBV7-2,TRBJ1-3,CASSSGSGHGSGNTIYF,TGTGCCAGCAGCTCGGGAAGTGGCCACGGCTCTGGAAACACCATATATTTT
-,-,TRBV5-4,TRBJ1-6,CASSLGTRGTTSPLHF,TGTGCCAGCAGCTTGGGCACCAGGGGCACTACCTCACCCCTCCACTTT
-,TRBD1,TRBV27,TRBJ1-5,CASSLRDSYQPQHF,TGTGCCAGCAGTCTCCGGGACAGCTATCAGCCCCAGCATTTT
once,-,TRBV18,TRBJ1-5,CASSPATNQPQHF,TGTGCCAGCTCACCGGCCACCAATCAGCCCCAGCATTTT
once,TRBD1,TRBV7-2,TRBJ2-3,CASSLHGTGNTDTQYF,TGTGCCAGCAGCTTACATGGGACAGGGAACACAGATACGCAGTATTTT
once,-,TRBV9,TRBJ2-6,CASSVEPGRANVLTF,TGTGCCAGCAGCGTAGAACCGGGTAGGGCCAACGTCCTGACTTTC
-,TRBD1,TRBV6-2/TRBV6-3,TRBJ2-1,CASSEPGTGGNEQFF,TGTGCCAGCAGCGAACCCGGGACAGGAGGCAATGAGCAGTTCTTC
-,TRBD1,TRBV28,TRBJ1-2,CASSLVTGANYGYTF,TGTGCCAGCAGTTTGGTCACAGGGGCTAACTATGGCTACACCTTC
-,-,TRBV10-3,TRBJ2-2,CAIEGGQANTGELFF,TGTGCCATCGAGGGAGGACAGGCCAACACCGGGGAGCTGTTTTTT
-,-,TRBV5-1,TRBJ2-2,CASSLGQNTGELFF,TGCGCCAGCAGCTTGGGACAGAACACCGGGGAGCTGTTTTTT
-,TRBD1,TRBV5-1,TRBJ1-2,CASSARQGIGYTF,TGCGCCAGCAGCGCACGACAGGGGATTGGCTACACCTTC
-,-,TRBV6-2/TRBV6-3,TRBJ1-5,CASSPGRGRSNQPQHF,TGTGCCAGCAGCCCAGGGCGGGGTCGGAGCAATCAGCCCCAGCATTTT
-,-,TRBV3-1/TRBV3-2,TRBJ2-3,CASSQTPGGRSTDTQYF,TGTGCCAGCAGCCAAACACCCGGGGGGCGGAGCACAGATACGCAGTATTTT
-,-,TRBV6-6,TRBJ1-6,CASSFPTGRDSPLHF,TGTGCCAGCAGTTTCCCGACCGGGAGAGATTCACCCCTCCACTTT
-,-,TRBV12-3/TRBV12-4,TRBJ1-1,CASLYNVNTEAFF,TGTGCCAGCCTATATAATGTGAACACTGAAGCTTTCTTT
-,-,TRBV5-1,TRBJ2-7,CASSLYSAPPPQQYF,TGCGCCAGCAGCTTGTATAGTGCGCCCCCACCCCAGCAGTACTTC
-,-,TRBV7-3,TRBJ1-5,CASSPGRGQPQHF,TGTGCCAGCAGCCCAGGACGGGGTCAGCCCCAGCATTTT
-,TRBD1,TRBV30,TRBJ2-7,CAWRPGTGGIYEQYF,TGTGCCTGGCGACCCGGGACAGGGGGTATCTACGAGCAGTACTTC
-,-,TRBV19,TRBJ1-3,CASSTRRGHSGNTIYF,TGTGCCAGTAGTACCCGTAGAGGCCACTCTGGAAACACCATATATTTT
few,-,TRBV4-3,TRBJ1-1,CASSQFRHLNTEAFF,TGCGCCAGCAGCCAATTTAGACACTTGAACACTGAAGCTTTCTTT
-,TRBD2,TRBV4-3,TRBJ2-1,CASSPASGGVRNEQFF,TGCGCCAGCAGCCCGGCTAGCGGGGGGGTGAGGAATGAGCAGTTCTTC
-,-,TRBV7-2,TRBJ2-2,CASSLAAGWTGELFF,TGTGCCAGCAGCTTAGCCGCAGGGTGGACCGGGGAGCTGTTTTTT
-,TRBD1,TRBV12-3/TRBV12-4,TRBJ1-6,CASSSTGDSPLHF,TGTGCCAGCAGCTCGACAGGGGACTCACCCCTCCACTTT
few,TRBD1,TRBV5-1,TRBJ2-7,CASSFGTGRFDEQYF,TGCGCCAGCAGCTTCGGGACAGGTCGATTTGACGAGCAGTACTTC
-,-,TRBV11-2,TRBJ2-5,CASRGGETQYF,TGTGCCAGCAGGGGGGGTGAGACCCAGTACTTC
-,-,TRBV9,TRBJ1-5,CASSETGLSNQPQHF,TGTGCCAGCAGCGAGACAGGACTTAGCAATCAGCCCCAGCATTTT
-,-,TRBV6-5,TRBJ2-3,CASSLEGPSTDTQYF,TGTGCCAGCAGTTTGGAGGGTCCAAGCACAGATACGCAGTATTTT
-,-,TRBV6-2/TRBV6-3,TRBJ1-5,CASSYRGHLNQPQHF,TGTGCCAGCAGTTACCGGGGACACCTAAATCAGCCCCAGCATTTT
few,TRBD1,TRBV19,TRBJ1-2,CASSIGGQGPGYTF,TGTGCCAGTAGTATAGGAGGACAGGGTCCTGGCTACACCTTC
-,-,TRBV2,TRBJ1-2,CASSGAGRNYGYTF,TGTGCCAGCAGTGGGGCGGGACGAAACTATGGCTACACCTTC
once,-,TRBV7-8,TRBJ2-7,CASSPPQDFSYEQYF,TGTGCCAGCAGCCCCCCACAGGATTTCTCCTACGAGCAGTACTTC
-,-,TRBV5-1,TRBJ2-1,CASSQGGRVNEQFF,TGCGCCAGCAGCCAGGGAGGTAGGGTCAATGAGCAGTTCTTC
-,-,TRBV19,TRBJ2-3,CASSIVGSPEGETQYF,TGTGCCAGTAGTATAGTGGGAAGTCCGGAGGGAGAAACGCAGTATTTT
-,-,TRBV5-6,TRBJ1-3,CASSYRESSGNTIYF,TGTGCCAGCAGCTACAGGGAGAGCTCTGGAAACACCATATATTTT